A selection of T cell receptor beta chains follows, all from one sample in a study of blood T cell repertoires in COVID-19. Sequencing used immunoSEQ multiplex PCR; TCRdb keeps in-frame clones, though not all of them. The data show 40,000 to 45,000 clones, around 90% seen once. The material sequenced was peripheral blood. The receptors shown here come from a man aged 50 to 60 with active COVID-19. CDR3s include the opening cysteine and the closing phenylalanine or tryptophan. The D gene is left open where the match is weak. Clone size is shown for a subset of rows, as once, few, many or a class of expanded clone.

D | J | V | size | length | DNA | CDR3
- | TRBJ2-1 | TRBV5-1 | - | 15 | TGCGCCAGCAGCTTGGAGACTACCTACTACAATGAGCAGTTCTTC | CASSLETTYYNEQFF
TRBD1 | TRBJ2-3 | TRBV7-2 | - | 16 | TGTGCCAGCAGCGCACAGGGGCTAGCAGGCACAGATACGCAGTATTTT | CASSAQGLAGTDTQYF
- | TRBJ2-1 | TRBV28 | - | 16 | TGTGCCAGCAGTCTGCCCCAGGGCATAACCTACAATGAGCAGTTCTTC | CASSLPQGITYNEQFF
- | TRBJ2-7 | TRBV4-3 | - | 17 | TGCGCCAGCAGCCACTTCCAGCAGGGGCATTCCCCCTACGAGCAGTACTTC | CASSHFQQGHSPYEQYF
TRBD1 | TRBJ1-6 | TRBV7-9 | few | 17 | TGTGCCAGCAGCCGCTGGACAGGGCGGACCTATAATTCACCCCTCCACTTT | CASSRWTGRTYNSPLHF
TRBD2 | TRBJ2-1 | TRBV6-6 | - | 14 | TGTGCCAGCCGAGGGAGGGGACCCTACAATGAGCAGTTCTTC | CASRGRGPYNEQFF
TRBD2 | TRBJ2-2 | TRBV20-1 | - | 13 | TGCAGTGCTAGTCGGGAGGGCGCCGGGGAGCTGTTTTTT | CSASREGAGELFF
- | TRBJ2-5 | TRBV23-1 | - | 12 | TGCGCCAGCAAACAGGGGGGGGAGACCCAGTACTTC | CASKQGGETQYF
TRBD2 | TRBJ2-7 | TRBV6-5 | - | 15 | TGTGCCAGCAGTTCCCTAGCGGGAGGGTCCTACGAGCAGTACTTC | CASSSLAGGSYEQYF
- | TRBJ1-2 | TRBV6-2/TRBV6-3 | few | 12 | TGTGCCAGCAGTTACCGTCCGAGCGGCTACACCTTC | CASSYRPSGYTF
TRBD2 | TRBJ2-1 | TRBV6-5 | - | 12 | TGTGCCAGCAGAGGGGCGGGAGGGGATCGGATCTTC | CASRGAGGDRIF
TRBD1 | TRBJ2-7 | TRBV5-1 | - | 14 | TGCGCCAGCAGCCGTGAGGGACAGGCCTACGAGCAGTACTTC | CASSREGQAYEQYF
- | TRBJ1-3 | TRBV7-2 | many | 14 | TGTGCCAGCAGCTTGGACTTCTCTGGAAACACCATATATTTT | CASSLDFSGNTIYF
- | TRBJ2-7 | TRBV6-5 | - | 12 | TGTGCCAGCAGTTACCCCGGACTCGAGCAGTACTTC | CASSYPGLEQYF